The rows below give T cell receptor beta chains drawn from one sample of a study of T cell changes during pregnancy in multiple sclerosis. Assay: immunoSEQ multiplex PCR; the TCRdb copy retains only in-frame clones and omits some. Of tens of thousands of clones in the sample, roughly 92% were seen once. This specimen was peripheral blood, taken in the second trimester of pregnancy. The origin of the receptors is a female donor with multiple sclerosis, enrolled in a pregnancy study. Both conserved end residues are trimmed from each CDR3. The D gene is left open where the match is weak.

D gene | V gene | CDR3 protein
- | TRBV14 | ASSQVLPGEAF
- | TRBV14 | ASSQRHTEAF
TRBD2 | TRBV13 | ASSLAGGKASGRVDTQY
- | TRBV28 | ASSSPPFVNEQF
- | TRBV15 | ATSRGDNLYEQY
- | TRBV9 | ASSASGLSGDEQF
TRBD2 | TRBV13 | ASRTLAGDTYNEQF
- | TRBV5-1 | ASSRETGFDSPLH
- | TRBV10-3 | AISDGESYEQY
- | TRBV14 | ASSGWTQVNTAGDYEQY
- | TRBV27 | ASSLGGGALGSPLH
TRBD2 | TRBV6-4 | ASSEETSGADTQY
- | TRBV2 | ASNNLRGDEQY
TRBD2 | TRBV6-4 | ASSERGATDTQY
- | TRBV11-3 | ASSLLSYEQY
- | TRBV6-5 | ASSPGRGLGSPLH
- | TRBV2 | ASILRGTYGYT
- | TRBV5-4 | ASSLEMGPETQY
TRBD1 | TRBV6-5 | ASSWTGTTEAF
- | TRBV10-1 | ARDSRNTEAF
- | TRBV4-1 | ASSPRQAGETQY
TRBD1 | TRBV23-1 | ASSRLSRDRRNYGYT
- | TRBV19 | ASSLLTGELF
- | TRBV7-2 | ASSLVFSYEQY
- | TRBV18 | ASSTGHDREQY
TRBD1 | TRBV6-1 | ASSSDRGADEKLF
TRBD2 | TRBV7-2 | ASSSGLGPGELF
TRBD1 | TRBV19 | ASSLRQGSGANVLT
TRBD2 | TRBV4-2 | ASSQFLAGGGRSYEQY
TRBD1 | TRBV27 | ASSPPDRVIFTDTQY
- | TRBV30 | AWSVQDDNEQF
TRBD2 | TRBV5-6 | ASRRQTSGSITGELF
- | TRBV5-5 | ASASSLGSRTNTEAF
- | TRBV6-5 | ASRALRGAPEAF
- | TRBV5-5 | ASSPGTGEQY
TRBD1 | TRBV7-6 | ASSLIGQGDNEQF
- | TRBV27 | ASSLVKMNTGELF
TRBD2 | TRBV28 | ASSFLGGRRTDTQY
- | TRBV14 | ASSQDMAGKGGQY